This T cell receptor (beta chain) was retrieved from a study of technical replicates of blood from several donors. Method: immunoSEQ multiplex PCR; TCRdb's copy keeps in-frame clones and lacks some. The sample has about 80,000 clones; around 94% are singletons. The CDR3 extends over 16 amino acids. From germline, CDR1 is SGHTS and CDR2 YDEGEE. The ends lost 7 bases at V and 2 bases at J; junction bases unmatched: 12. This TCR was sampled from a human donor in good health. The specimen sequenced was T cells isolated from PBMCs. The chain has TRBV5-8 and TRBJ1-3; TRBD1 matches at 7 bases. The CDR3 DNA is TGTGCCAGCGTAACTCGCCGGACAGGCACTGGAAACACCATATATTTT. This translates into CASVTRRTGTGNTIYF.